A selection of T cell receptor beta chains follows, all from one sample in a study of blood T cell repertoires in COVID-19. Sequencing was performed with immunoSEQ multiplex PCR; in TCRdb, only in-frame clones are kept and a portion is missing. This table holds around 260,000 clones, 80% to 90% found once. The sequenced material came from peripheral blood. These receptors all come from a woman in her 70s with COVID-19, enrolled during active disease. Both conserved end residues are part of each CDR3. D genes are given only for firm matches. Clone size is stated in some rows and not others, as once, few, many or a class when expanded.

clone_size: -
j_call: TRBJ2-5
v_call: TRBV5-1
d_call: TRBD2
cdr3_aa: CASSMGGLAGEETQYF
cdr3_nt: TGCGCCAGCAGCATGGGGGGACTAGCGGGAGAAGAGACCCAGTACTTC

clone_size: many
j_call: TRBJ1-3
v_call: TRBV28
d_call: TRBD1
cdr3_aa: CASSFMGDRGNEPGNTIYF
cdr3_nt: TGTGCCAGCAGTTTTATGGGGGACAGGGGGAATGAGCCTGGAAACACCATATATTTT

clone_size: few
j_call: TRBJ2-3
v_call: TRBV3-1/TRBV3-2
d_call: TRBD2
cdr3_aa: CASSQNPLGRADTQYF
cdr3_nt: TGTGCCAGCAGCCAAAACCCACTAGGGAGGGCAGATACGCAGTATTTT

clone_size: once
j_call: TRBJ2-5
v_call: TRBV5-4
d_call: -
cdr3_aa: CASSLGFRGLQETQYF
cdr3_nt: TGTGCCAGCAGCTTGGGCTTCCGGGGGTTACAAGAGACCCAGTACTTC

clone_size: once
j_call: TRBJ1-2
v_call: TRBV6-4
d_call: TRBD1
cdr3_aa: CASSTGTGGIYGYTF
cdr3_nt: TGTGCCAGCAGCACTGGGACAGGGGGAATATATGGCTACACCTTC

clone_size: once
j_call: TRBJ1-4
v_call: TRBV5-6
d_call: TRBD1
cdr3_aa: CASSLVGRGEKLFF
cdr3_nt: TGTGCCAGCAGCTTGGTCGGCAGGGGGGAAAAACTGTTTTTT

clone_size: -
j_call: TRBJ2-2
v_call: TRBV5-1
d_call: -
cdr3_aa: CAIRRQGENTGELFF
cdr3_nt: TGCGCCATTAGACGGCAGGGCGAGAACACCGGGGAGCTGTTTTTT

clone_size: -
j_call: TRBJ2-7
v_call: TRBV7-2
d_call: -
cdr3_aa: CASSPPQVGEQYF
cdr3_nt: TGTGCCAGCAGCCCCCCACAGGTTGGTGAGCAGTACTTC

clone_size: -
j_call: TRBJ1-3
v_call: TRBV24-1
d_call: -
cdr3_aa: CATSDGASSGNTIYF
cdr3_nt: TGTGCCACCAGTGATGGGGCGAGCTCTGGAAACACCATATATTTT

clone_size: -
j_call: TRBJ2-2
v_call: TRBV19
d_call: TRBD1
cdr3_aa: CASSLGQGGTGELFF
cdr3_nt: TGTGCCAGTAGCCTGGGACAGGGAGGAACCGGGGAGCTGTTTTTT

clone_size: -
j_call: TRBJ1-2
v_call: TRBV5-6
d_call: -
cdr3_aa: CASSLGGVLSYTF
cdr3_nt: TGTGCCAGCAGCTTGGGGGGCGTACTAAGCTACACCTTC

clone_size: -
j_call: TRBJ2-5
v_call: TRBV19
d_call: TRBD2
cdr3_aa: CASSAWTSGFRPETQYF
cdr3_nt: TGTGCCAGTAGTGCGTGGACTAGCGGGTTTAGGCCAGAGACCCAGTACTTC

clone_size: -
j_call: TRBJ2-3
v_call: TRBV3-1/TRBV3-2
d_call: -
cdr3_aa: CASSQELAYPDTQYF
cdr3_nt: TGTGCCAGCAGCCAAGAATTAGCTTACCCAGATACGCAGTATTTT

clone_size: -
j_call: TRBJ2-5
v_call: TRBV10-2
d_call: -
cdr3_aa: CASSENSGWETQYF
cdr3_nt: TGCGCCAGCAGTGAGAATTCAGGGTGGGAGACCCAGTACTTC

clone_size: -
j_call: TRBJ2-3
v_call: TRBV28
d_call: -
cdr3_aa: CASYSDFRQHGGSDTQYF
cdr3_nt: TGTGCCAGCTACTCCGACTTTCGACAGCACGGCGGTTCGGATACGCAGTATTTT

clone_size: -
j_call: TRBJ1-1
v_call: TRBV6-5
d_call: TRBD1
cdr3_aa: CASGRGLWATEAFF
cdr3_nt: TGTGCCAGCGGCAGGGGGCTTTGGGCCACTGAAGCTTTCTTT

clone_size: -
j_call: TRBJ1-3
v_call: TRBV18
d_call: -
cdr3_aa: CASSPVDSAYSGNTIYF
cdr3_nt: TGTGCCAGCTCACCCGTGGACAGCGCTTACTCTGGAAACACCATATATTTT

clone_size: few
j_call: TRBJ2-7
v_call: TRBV9
d_call: -
cdr3_aa: CASSVRVTGYEQYF
cdr3_nt: TGTGCCAGCAGCGTCCGAGTAACAGGCTACGAGCAGTACTTC

clone_size: -
j_call: TRBJ1-4
v_call: TRBV14
d_call: -
cdr3_aa: CASSPLSVEKLFF
cdr3_nt: TGTGCCAGCAGCCCCCTTTCCGTCGAAAAACTGTTTTTT

clone_size: -
j_call: TRBJ2-1
v_call: TRBV24-1
d_call: TRBD1
cdr3_aa: CATSDNDGTGRYNEQFF
cdr3_nt: TGTGCCACCAGTGATAATGACGGGACAGGGCGGTACAATGAGCAGTTCTTC

clone_size: -
j_call: TRBJ1-5
v_call: TRBV19
d_call: -
cdr3_aa: CASQGFSNQPQHF
cdr3_nt: TGTGCCAGCCAGGGATTTAGCAATCAGCCCCAGCATTTT

clone_size: -
j_call: TRBJ2-7
v_call: TRBV28
d_call: TRBD2
cdr3_aa: CASSPTGAGGFEEQYF
cdr3_nt: TGTGCCAGCAGTCCCACCGGAGCGGGAGGATTCGAGGAGCAGTACTTC

clone_size: -
j_call: TRBJ2-1
v_call: TRBV19
d_call: TRBD2
cdr3_aa: CASSIILAGGYEQFF
cdr3_nt: TGTGCCAGTAGTATCATTCTAGCGGGAGGATATGAGCAGTTCTTC

clone_size: once
j_call: TRBJ1-3
v_call: TRBV11-2
d_call: -
cdr3_aa: CASSLTIETVSGNTIYF
cdr3_nt: TGTGCCAGCAGCTTGACCATTGAGACAGTCTCTGGAAACACCATATATTTT

clone_size: -
j_call: TRBJ1-3
v_call: TRBV7-6
d_call: -
cdr3_aa: CASSLDSGAGNTIYF
cdr3_nt: TGTGCCAGCAGCCTTGACAGCGGGGCCGGAAACACCATATATTTT

clone_size: -
j_call: TRBJ1-2
v_call: TRBV30
d_call: TRBD1
cdr3_aa: CAWLVDRGDYGYTF
cdr3_nt: TGTGCCTGGCTGGTAGACAGGGGTGACTATGGCTACACCTTC

clone_size: -
j_call: TRBJ2-7
v_call: TRBV5-6
d_call: -
cdr3_aa: CASSRVTYEQYF
cdr3_nt: TGTGCCAGCAGCCGGGTTACCTACGAGCAGTACTTC

clone_size: -
j_call: TRBJ1-1
v_call: TRBV19
d_call: TRBD1
cdr3_aa: CASSIPDRMNTEAFF
cdr3_nt: TGTGCCAGTAGTATCCCGGACAGGATGAACACTGAAGCTTTCTTT

clone_size: -
j_call: TRBJ2-7
v_call: TRBV29-1
d_call: TRBD1
cdr3_aa: CSVIRDRSSYEQYF
cdr3_nt: TGCAGCGTGATCCGGGACAGGAGCTCCTACGAGCAGTACTTC

clone_size: -
j_call: TRBJ2-3
v_call: TRBV11-3
d_call: -
cdr3_aa: CASSSTGTPLGTDTQYF
cdr3_nt: TGTGCCAGCAGCTCCACTGGGACTCCTCTAGGCACAGATACGCAGTATTTT

clone_size: -
j_call: TRBJ1-2
v_call: TRBV6-4
d_call: -
cdr3_aa: CAVQDGYGYTF
cdr3_nt: TGTGCCGTACAGGACGGCTATGGCTACACCTTC

clone_size: -
j_call: TRBJ1-4
v_call: TRBV5-4
d_call: -
cdr3_aa: CASGFAGLRGEKLFF
cdr3_nt: TGTGCCAGCGGATTTGCAGGACTCAGAGGTGAAAAACTGTTTTTT

clone_size: -
j_call: TRBJ2-7
v_call: TRBV7-3
d_call: TRBD2
cdr3_aa: CASSLMGGEAEQYF
cdr3_nt: TGTGCCAGCAGCTTAATGGGAGGGGAGGCCGAGCAGTACTTC

clone_size: few
j_call: TRBJ2-2
v_call: TRBV5-1
d_call: TRBD1
cdr3_aa: CASSFRQGGGTGELFF
cdr3_nt: TGCGCCAGCAGCTTCCGACAGGGGGGTGGAACCGGGGAGCTGTTTTTT

clone_size: -
j_call: TRBJ2-4
v_call: TRBV5-8
d_call: TRBD2
cdr3_aa: CASSTRGGFNIQYF
cdr3_nt: TGTGCCAGCAGCACCCGGGGGGGTTTCAACATTCAGTACTTC

clone_size: -
j_call: TRBJ1-1
v_call: TRBV27
d_call: -
cdr3_aa: CASSLKRPTNTEAFF
cdr3_nt: TGTGCCAGCAGTTTAAAGCGACCGACGAACACTGAAGCTTTCTTT

clone_size: -
j_call: TRBJ1-3
v_call: TRBV5-1
d_call: TRBD1
cdr3_aa: CASSPRTGASGNTIYF
cdr3_nt: TGCGCCAGCAGCCCCCGGACAGGGGCCTCTGGAAACACCATATATTTT

clone_size: -
j_call: TRBJ2-3
v_call: TRBV21-1
d_call: -
cdr3_aa: CASSTYLWASGTDTQYF
cdr3_nt: -

clone_size: -
j_call: TRBJ2-2
v_call: TRBV7-7
d_call: -
cdr3_aa: CATRGGGLTGELFF
cdr3_nt: TGTGCTACCCGAGGGGGGGGACTCACCGGGGAGCTGTTTTTT

clone_size: -
j_call: TRBJ1-2
v_call: TRBV27
d_call: -
cdr3_aa: CASSVSAGGGGYTF
cdr3_nt: TGTGCCAGCAGCGTTTCGGCTGGCGGGGGTGGCTACACCTTC

clone_size: -
j_call: TRBJ1-5
v_call: TRBV3-1/TRBV3-2
d_call: -
cdr3_aa: CASSHRRAGSNQPQHF
cdr3_nt: TGTGCCAGCAGCCATCGGAGGGCAGGGAGCAATCAGCCCCAGCATTTT

clone_size: -
j_call: TRBJ2-5
v_call: TRBV10-3
d_call: -
cdr3_aa: CASGDRELQTQYF
cdr3_nt: TGTGCCAGCGGCGACCGGGAGTTGCAGACCCAGTACTTC

clone_size: -
j_call: TRBJ2-7
v_call: TRBV14
d_call: -
cdr3_aa: CASSPVGPYEQYF
cdr3_nt: TGTGCCAGCAGCCCGGTTGGTCCCTACGAGCAGTACTTC

clone_size: -
j_call: TRBJ2-7
v_call: TRBV6-6
d_call: TRBD1
cdr3_aa: CASSQGQDYEQYF
cdr3_nt: TGTGCCAGCAGTCAGGGACAGGACTACGAGCAGTACTTC

clone_size: -
j_call: TRBJ2-2
v_call: TRBV5-1
d_call: TRBD1
cdr3_aa: CASSLSPTGTATGELFF
cdr3_nt: TGCGCCAGCAGCTTGTCACCCACCGGGACAGCTACCGGGGAGCTGTTTTTT

clone_size: few
j_call: TRBJ1-5
v_call: TRBV4-1
d_call: -
cdr3_aa: CASSQVGVQQPQHF
cdr3_nt: TGCGCCAGCAGCCAAGTCGGGGTTCAACAGCCCCAGCATTTT